The clone carrying this T cell receptor beta chain was seen a handful of times. Its target is unknown. The sequenced template was cDNA made from the entire isolated RNA. Profiled with immunoSEQ multiplex PCR; TCRdb holds only in-frame clones, not every one. The sample lists over 350,000 clones, over 13% occurring once. Each sorted population was over 95% pure. The data derive from a study of beta chain features in type 1 diabetes. Overall study results and limits: Insertions at VDJ junctions were less frequent in type 1 diabetes patients. These patients also deleted more nucleotides at the same junctions. Resolution of whether HLA type affects TCRB rearrangement was not achieved here. Moderately but significantly shorter TCRB CDR3s were found in Type 1 diabetes patients in all four CD4+ subsets.

The junction had 8 bases not matched to a gene; V was cut back by 3 bases and J by 9 bases. In germline, CDR1 is MDHEN, CDR2 SYDVKM. The CDR3 spans 15 residues. V is TRBV28 and J is TRBJ2-1, with 10 bases aligning to TRBD2. The source material was naive CD4+ T cells from blood. This clonotype originated in a woman aged 18-30 years in good health. The CDR3 loop is CASSFGSGRAGEQFF. The CDR3 DNA sequence: TGTGCCAGCAGTTTCGGGAGCGGGAGGGCCGGTGAGCAGTTCTTC.